Listed below are T cell receptor beta chains from one sample, sequenced in a study of T cells in Graves' hyperthyroidism and ophthalmopathy. In TCRdb, the multiplex PCR reads were re-called with MiXCR into one record per CDR3 protein. The sample lists about 580,000 distinct CDR3 sequences; more than 45% were seen once. Sequenced sample: peripheral blood or thyroid tissue (not recorded which). These receptors all stem from a woman younger than 35 with Graves' hyperthyroidism. The CDR3 runs from the conserved cysteine through the conserved F or W.

TRBJ2-7	TRBV29-1	CSLAGAGEQYF
TRBJ1-4	TRBV18	CASSPAGVATNEKLFF
TRBJ2-7	TRBV6-4	CASLLQGKTYEQHF
TRBJ1-1	TRBV6-1	CASRSPLGTEAFF
TRBJ2-7	TRBV6-2/TRBV6-3	CASSNQVFPAYEQYF
TRBJ1-1	TRBV20-1	CSASPANTEAFF
TRBJ2-5	TRBV19	CASSPGTVETQYF
TRBJ2-2	TRBV4-2	CASSQEPGSNTGELFF
TRBJ2-5	TRBV10-3	CAISDTETQYF
TRBJ2-3	TRBV7-3	CASSSWGLYTDTQYF
TRBJ1-4	TRBV5-1	CASSPGGNNEKLFF
TRBJ1-6	TRBV3-1	CASSQRGEILHF
TRBJ1-2	TRBV10-3	CAIRSRGQSYGYTF
TRBJ2-7	TRBV7-2	CASSFGVGVYEQYF
TRBJ2-7	TRBV7-2	CASSLSSGTLYEQYF
TRBJ1-5	TRBV2	CATRGQGNQPQHF
TRBJ1-1	TRBV10-3	CAITPGPQGMNTEAFF
TRBJ2-7	TRBV20-1	CSLPGGVVSYEQYF
TRBJ2-2	TRBV7-6	CASSSGVAGELFF
TRBJ2-7	TRBV7-8	CASSLGTSGASYEQYF
TRBJ1-1	TRBV6-5	CASSTGQAGEAFF
TRBJ1-5	TRBV7-9	CASSGAVSNQPQHF
TRBJ2-7	TRBV7-2	CASSLDRGTDEQYF
TRBJ1-2	TRBV27	CASSLSVGSNYGYTF
TRBJ1-1	TRBV9	CARKILQGRVNTEAFF
TRBJ1-5	TRBV6-6	CASSYGGQPQHF
TRBJ1-1	TRBV4-1	CASSQDNRETEAFF
TRBJ2-7	TRBV7-3	CASSLSGTSGNYEQYF
TRBJ2-3	TRBV15	CATRRTSGRAETDTQYF
TRBJ2-5	TRBV5-1	CASSLWTSQETQYF
TRBJ2-1	TRBV15	CATSRVRESNEQFF
TRBJ2-7	TRBV7-4	CASSQQGQMAYEQYF
TRBJ2-5	TRBV7-2	CASSLESGLAGETQYF
TRBJ2-5	TRBV7-2	CASSGGTAGVETQYF
TRBJ1-3	TRBV9	CASSERTYASGNTIYF
TRBJ2-7	TRBV7-2	CVSSSWTGVDEQYF
TRBJ1-1	TRBV7-9	CASSPFGTIDTEAFF
TRBJ2-1	TRBV5-1	CASSLVVGQGYNEQFF
TRBJ2-7	TRBV20-1	CSAESGSYEQYF
TRBJ2-5	TRBV20-1	CSATPGQKATQYF
TRBJ1-6	TRBV5-1	CASSLWYADNSPLHF